This T cell receptor (beta chain) was sequenced during a study of T cell repertoires in cytomegalovirus infection. Across the whole study: Public TCR beta signatures were indicative of both CMV infection and a matching HLA type. Study-level findings and limits: Clonotypes of TCR beta that were HLA-C-restricted and CMV-specific dominated the ex vivo response. Pooled public TCR beta family frequency picked out CMV carriers with the relevant HLA.

A single record per CDR3 protein comes from TCRdb applying MiXCR to the reads. The sample holds about 740,000 distinct CDR3 sequences, 35% to 45% seen once. This clonotype was seen only a few times. Its specificity is unknown. The clonotype originates from a human donor in good health (CMV status not recorded). Some clones in this sample may be carry-over from other donors' samples. Sequenced: PBMCs.

The CDR3 loop is CASSINAGRSYEQYF. The CDR3 coding sequence is TGTGCCAGTAGTATCAACGCAGGGCGGTCCTACGAGCAGTACTTC. The chain combines TRBV19 with TRBJ2-7, with D perhaps matching TRBD1 (5 bases). The CDR3 consists of 15 residues. V was clipped by 3 bases and J by 1 base, with 13 bases between them. The germline CDR1 and CDR2 sequences are LNHDA and SQIVND (reference sequence).